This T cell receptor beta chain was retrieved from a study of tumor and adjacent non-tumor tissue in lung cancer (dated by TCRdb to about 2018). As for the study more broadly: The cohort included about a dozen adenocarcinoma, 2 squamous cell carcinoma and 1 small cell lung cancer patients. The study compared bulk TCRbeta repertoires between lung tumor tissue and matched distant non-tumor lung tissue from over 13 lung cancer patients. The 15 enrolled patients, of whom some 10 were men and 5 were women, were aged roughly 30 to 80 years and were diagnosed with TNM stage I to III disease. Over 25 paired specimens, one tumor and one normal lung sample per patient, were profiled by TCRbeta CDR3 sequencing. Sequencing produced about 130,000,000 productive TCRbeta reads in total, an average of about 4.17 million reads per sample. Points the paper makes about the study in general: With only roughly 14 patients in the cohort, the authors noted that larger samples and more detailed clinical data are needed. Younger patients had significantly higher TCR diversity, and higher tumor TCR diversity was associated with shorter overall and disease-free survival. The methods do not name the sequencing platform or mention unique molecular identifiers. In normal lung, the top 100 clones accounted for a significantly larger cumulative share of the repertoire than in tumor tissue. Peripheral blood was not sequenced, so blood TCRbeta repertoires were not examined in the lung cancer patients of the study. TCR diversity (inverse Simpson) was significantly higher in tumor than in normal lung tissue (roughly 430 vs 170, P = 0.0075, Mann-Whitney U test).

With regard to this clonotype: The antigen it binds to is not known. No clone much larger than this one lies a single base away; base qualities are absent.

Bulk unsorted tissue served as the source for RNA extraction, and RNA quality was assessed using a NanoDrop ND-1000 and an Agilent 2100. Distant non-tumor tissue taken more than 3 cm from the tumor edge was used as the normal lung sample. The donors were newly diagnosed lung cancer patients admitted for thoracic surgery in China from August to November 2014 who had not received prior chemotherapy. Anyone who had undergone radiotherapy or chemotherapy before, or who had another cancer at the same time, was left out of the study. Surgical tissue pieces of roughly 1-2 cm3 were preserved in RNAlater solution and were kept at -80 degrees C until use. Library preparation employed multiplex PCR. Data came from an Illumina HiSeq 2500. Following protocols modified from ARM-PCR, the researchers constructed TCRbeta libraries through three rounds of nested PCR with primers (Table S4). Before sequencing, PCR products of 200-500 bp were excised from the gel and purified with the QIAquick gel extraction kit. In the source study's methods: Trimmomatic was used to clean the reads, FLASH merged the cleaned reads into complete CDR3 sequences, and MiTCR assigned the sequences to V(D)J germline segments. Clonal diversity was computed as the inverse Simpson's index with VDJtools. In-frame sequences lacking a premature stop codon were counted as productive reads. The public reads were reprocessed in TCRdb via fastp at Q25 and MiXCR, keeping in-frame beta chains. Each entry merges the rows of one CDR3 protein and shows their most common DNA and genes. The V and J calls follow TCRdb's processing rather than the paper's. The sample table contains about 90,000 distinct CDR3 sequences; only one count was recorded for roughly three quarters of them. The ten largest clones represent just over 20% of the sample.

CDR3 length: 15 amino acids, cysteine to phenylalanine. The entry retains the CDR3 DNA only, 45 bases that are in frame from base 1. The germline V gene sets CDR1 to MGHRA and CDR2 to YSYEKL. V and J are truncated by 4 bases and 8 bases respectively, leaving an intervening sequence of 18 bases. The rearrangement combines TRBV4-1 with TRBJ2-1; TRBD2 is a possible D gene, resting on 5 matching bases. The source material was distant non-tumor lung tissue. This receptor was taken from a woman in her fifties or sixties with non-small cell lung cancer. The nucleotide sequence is TGCGCCAGCAGCCGAGATCGAGGGATTTGGGATGAGCAGTTCTTC. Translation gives CASSRDRGIWDEQFF.